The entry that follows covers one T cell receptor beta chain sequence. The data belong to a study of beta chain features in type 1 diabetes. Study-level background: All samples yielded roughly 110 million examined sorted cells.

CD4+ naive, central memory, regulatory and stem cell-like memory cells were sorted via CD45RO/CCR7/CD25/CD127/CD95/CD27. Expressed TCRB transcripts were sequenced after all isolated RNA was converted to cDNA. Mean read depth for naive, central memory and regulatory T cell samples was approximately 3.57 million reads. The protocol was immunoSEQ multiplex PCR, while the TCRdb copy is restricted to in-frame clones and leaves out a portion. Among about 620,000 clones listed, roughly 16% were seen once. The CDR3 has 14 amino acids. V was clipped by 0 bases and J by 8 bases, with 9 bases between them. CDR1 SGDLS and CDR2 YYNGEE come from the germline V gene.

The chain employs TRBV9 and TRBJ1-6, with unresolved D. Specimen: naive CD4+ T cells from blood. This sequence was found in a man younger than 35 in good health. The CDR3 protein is CASSVGREHSPLHF. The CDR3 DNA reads TGTGCCAGCAGCGTAGGTAGGGAGCATTCACCCCTCCACTTT.